The T cell receptor beta chain described here comes from a study of siplizumab effects on memory and regulatory T cells. Points from the study as a whole: Proliferating Tregs in siplizumab cultures were never verified as suppressive. Under siplizumab, alloreactive sequences traced to unstimulated CD4+ memory cells were significantly reduced.

The assay covered 95,000 to 100,000 TCR templates per sample. Measured with immunoSEQ multiplex PCR; TCRdb has only the in-frame clones, and not every one. The profile covers fewer than 100,000 clones, with 94% appearing a single time and roughly 0.3% taken by the ten largest. Trimming stripped 7 bases from V and 6 bases from J, with 16 bases between. There are 14 residues in the CDR3. About this clone: Its antigen is currently unknown.

Sequenced sample: non-Treg CD4+ T cells sorted from blood. The chain uses TRBV23-1 and TRBJ1-5, with D perhaps matching TRBD1 (6 bases). TRBV23-1 is an ORF; its function is uncertain. This clonotype originated in a human donor in good health. Here the CDR3 reads CASIRGSGVQPQHF. The DNA of the CDR3 is TGCGCCAGCATTCGCGGATCAGGGGTTCAGCCCCAGCATTTT.